This TCR beta chain was recovered during a study of post-analysis software for immune sequencing data. Study details: Included courses were relapsing-remitting and secondary progressive multiple sclerosis; progressive-relapsing multiple sclerosis was also included. Study-level findings and limits: The five TRBV segments detected at higher frequency in patients than in controls included TRBV5-6, TRBV5-1 and TRBV20-1. Controls showed significantly higher normalized Chao1 diversity than did multiple sclerosis patients. Same-batch preparations were strongly co-clustered by F measure.

Points on this clonotype: The antigen is unknown.

The CDR3 runs 14 residues. Trimming removed 3 bases at V and 1 base at J, with 10 bases between. Germline CDR1 reads SQVTM; CDR2 reads ANQGSEA. Unique molecular identifiers were present in the TCR beta cDNA libraries. Some 500,000 cDNA molecules were recovered from an input of 1 to 10 million T cells. TCRdb analysed the PCR reads with MiXCR anew, one entry per CDR3 protein. Of around 700,000 distinct CDR3 sequences listed, more than 50% are singletons. The chain couples TRBV29-1 to TRBJ2-4; D perhaps matches TRBD2 (5 bases). Sequencing was carried out using blood. The sequence derives from a girl aged 2 to 9 with multiple sclerosis. In DNA form, the CDR3 reads TGCAGCGTTGAGAGCGGTGGGGCCAAAAACATTCAGTACTTC. It yields the protein CSVESGGAKNIQYF.